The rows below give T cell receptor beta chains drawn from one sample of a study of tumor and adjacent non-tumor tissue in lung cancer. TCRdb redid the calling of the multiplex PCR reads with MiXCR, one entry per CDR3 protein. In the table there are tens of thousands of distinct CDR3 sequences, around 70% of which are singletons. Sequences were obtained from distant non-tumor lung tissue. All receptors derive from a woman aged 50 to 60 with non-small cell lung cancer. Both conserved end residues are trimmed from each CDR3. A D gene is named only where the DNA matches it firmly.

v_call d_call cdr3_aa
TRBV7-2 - ASSSEGVPNTEAF
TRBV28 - ASTWTLGGYT
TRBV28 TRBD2 ASTAGEQETQY
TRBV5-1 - ASGLQDQETQY
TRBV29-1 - SVGLDCGYT
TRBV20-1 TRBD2 SARGTSGSTDTQY
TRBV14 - ASSQHDTQY
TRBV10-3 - VIGTSFSYEQY
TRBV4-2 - ASSPRVGNQPQH
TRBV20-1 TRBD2 SARRLAGVVVSTDTQY
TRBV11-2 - TSNLNNIYEQY
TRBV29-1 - SVLTGIIDHPQH
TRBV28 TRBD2 ASSVPLAGGGSGGNEQF